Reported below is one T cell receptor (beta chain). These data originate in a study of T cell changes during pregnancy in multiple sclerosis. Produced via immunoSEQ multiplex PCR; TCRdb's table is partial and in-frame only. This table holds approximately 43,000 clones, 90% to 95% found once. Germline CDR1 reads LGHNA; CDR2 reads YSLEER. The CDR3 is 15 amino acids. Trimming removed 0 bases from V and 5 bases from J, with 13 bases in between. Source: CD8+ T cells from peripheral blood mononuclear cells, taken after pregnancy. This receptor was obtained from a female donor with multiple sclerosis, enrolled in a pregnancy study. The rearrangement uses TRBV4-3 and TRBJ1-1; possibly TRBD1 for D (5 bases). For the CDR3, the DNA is TGCGCCAGCAGCCAAGATGCAGGGCGGGAGACTGAAGCTTTCTTT. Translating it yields CASSQDAGRETEAFF.